This TCR beta chain was sequenced during a study of T-cell memory formation after mild COVID-19. Study observations and caveats: Second-wave clones reaching peak frequency on day 37 lacked confirmed SARS-CoV-2 specificity. Contracting clones, day 15 to 85, had balanced CD4/CD8, and later expanders favored CD4+.

There are a few counts of this clonotype. The antigen remains undetermined. TCRdb processed the 5' RACE reads anew with MiXCR; each CDR3 protein has one entry. This sample carries about 500,000 distinct CDR3 sequences, around 20% of them seen once, and the ten largest clones take about 12%. Source material: PBMCs or a T cell subset sorted from them (not recorded which). This clonotype originated in an adult woman who had mild COVID-19 (a few samples of this study predate the infection). Cell type and time point are not known.

CDR3 sequence reads: CASSVGATDTQYF. The CDR3 DNA sequence: TGTGCCAGCAGTGTGGGGGCCACAGATACGCAGTATTTT. This sequence joins TRBV2 and TRBJ2-3, with a tentative D call TRBD1 (6 bases). Germline assignment: CDR1 SNHLY and CDR2 FYNNEI. The CDR3 runs to 13 residues. Deletions cut 4 bases from V and 2 bases from J, with 7 bases between.